A single TCR beta chain is shown here with its context. Antigen specificity is unknown. Looked up from germline, CDR1 is ENHRY and CDR2 is SYGVKD. The V segment lost 4 bases and the J segment 4 bases; nucleotides outside the gene matches: 2. The CDR3 is made up of 15 amino acids. The sample belongs to a study of blood T cells in healthy people across ages. Findings of the study overall: Age showed a roughly linear inverse relationship with TCR beta diversity per million T cells.

Next came a second PCR, run for about 6 to 11 cycles, which used a sample-barcoded 5' primer along with a J-beta primer mix. Tagging of each cDNA molecule was performed by a template-switch adaptor with 12 random nucleotides. TCRdb re-called the 5' RACE reads through MiXCR, storing one row per CDR3 protein. The table includes 550,000 to 750,000 distinct CDR3 sequences, roughly 21% detected once. The sequence derives from a man in his 70s in good health. The gene calls are TRBV10-3 and TRBJ2-2; 11 positions agree with TRBD1. Sequenced input: blood. The CDR3 region is CAISVGTGGTGELFF. The DNA for the CDR3 is TGTGCCATCAGTGTGGGGACAGGGGGCACCGGGGAGCTGTTTTTT.